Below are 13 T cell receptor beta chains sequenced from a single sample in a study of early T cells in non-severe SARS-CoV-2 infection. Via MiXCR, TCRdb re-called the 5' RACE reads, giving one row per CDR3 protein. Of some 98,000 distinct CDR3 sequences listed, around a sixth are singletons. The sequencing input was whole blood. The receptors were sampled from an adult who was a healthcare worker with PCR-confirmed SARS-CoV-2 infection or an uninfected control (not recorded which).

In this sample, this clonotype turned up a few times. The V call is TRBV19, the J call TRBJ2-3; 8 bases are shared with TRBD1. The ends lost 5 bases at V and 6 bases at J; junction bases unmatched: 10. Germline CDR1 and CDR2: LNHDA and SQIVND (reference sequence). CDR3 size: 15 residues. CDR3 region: CASSVGDRRADTQYF. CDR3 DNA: TGTGCCAGTAGTGTAGGGGACAGGCGCGCTGATACGCAGTATTTT.

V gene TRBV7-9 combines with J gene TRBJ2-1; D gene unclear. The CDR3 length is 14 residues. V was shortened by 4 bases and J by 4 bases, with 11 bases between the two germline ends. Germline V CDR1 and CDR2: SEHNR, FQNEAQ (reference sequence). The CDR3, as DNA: TGTGCCAGCAGCTCCGTGGGCGGTTACAATGAGCAGTTCTTC. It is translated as CASSSVGGYNEQFF.

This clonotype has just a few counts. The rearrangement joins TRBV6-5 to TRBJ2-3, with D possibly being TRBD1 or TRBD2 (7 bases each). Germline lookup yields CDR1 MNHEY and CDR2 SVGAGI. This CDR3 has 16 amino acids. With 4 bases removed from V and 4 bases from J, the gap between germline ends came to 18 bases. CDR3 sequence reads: CASSSRGREYSDTQYF. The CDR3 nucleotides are TGTGCCAGCAGTTCGAGGGGGCGGGAGTATTCAGATACGCAGTATTTT.

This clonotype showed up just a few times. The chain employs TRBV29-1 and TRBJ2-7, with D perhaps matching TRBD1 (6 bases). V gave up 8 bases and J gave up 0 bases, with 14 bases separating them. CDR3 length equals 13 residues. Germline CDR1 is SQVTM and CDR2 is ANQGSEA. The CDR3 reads CSIRGLSSYEQYF. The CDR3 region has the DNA TGCAGCATCAGGGGTCTGAGCTCCTACGAGCAGTACTTC.

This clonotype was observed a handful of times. The CDR3: CASRSGENTEAFF. DNA for the CDR3: TGTGCCAGCAGATCGGGGGAGAACACTGAAGCTTTCTTT. This chain links TRBV6-1 with TRBJ1-1, with TRBD1 as a possible D gene (5 bases). Trimming cost V 6 bases and J 1 base, with 9 bases left between them. Looked up from germline, CDR1 is MNHNS and CDR2 is SASEGT. The CDR3 is 13 residues long.

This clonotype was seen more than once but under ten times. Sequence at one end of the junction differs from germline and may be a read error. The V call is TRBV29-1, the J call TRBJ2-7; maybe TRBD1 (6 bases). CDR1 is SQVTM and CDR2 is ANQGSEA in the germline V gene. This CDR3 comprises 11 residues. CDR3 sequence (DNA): TGCAGCGTTGAAGACTTGGGACACGAGCTCTTC. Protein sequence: CSVEDLGHELF.

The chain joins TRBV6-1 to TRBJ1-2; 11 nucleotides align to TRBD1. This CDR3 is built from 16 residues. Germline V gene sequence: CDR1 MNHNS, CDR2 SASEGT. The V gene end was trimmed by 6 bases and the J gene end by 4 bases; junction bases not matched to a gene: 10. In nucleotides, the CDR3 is TGTGCCAGCAGGTTCGGGACAGGGGGGCTTATCTATGGCTACACCTTC. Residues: CASRFGTGGLIYGYTF.

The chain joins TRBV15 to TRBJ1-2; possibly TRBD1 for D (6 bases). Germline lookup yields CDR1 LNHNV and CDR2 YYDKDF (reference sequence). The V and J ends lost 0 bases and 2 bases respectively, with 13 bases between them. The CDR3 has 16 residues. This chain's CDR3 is CATSRDLTGINYGYTF. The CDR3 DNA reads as TGTGCCACCAGCAGAGATCTAACAGGGATAAACTATGGCTACACCTTC.

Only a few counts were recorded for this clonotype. CDR3 nucleotides: TGCAGCGTTAACCCTAAAGAGACCCAGTACTTC. This codes for CSVNPKETQYF. The V and J genes are TRBV29-1 and TRBJ2-5, with D uncertain. With 5 bases removed from V and 3 bases from J, the gap between germline ends came to 7 bases. The CDR3 contains 11 residues. In germline, CDR1 is SQVTM, CDR2 ANQGSEA.

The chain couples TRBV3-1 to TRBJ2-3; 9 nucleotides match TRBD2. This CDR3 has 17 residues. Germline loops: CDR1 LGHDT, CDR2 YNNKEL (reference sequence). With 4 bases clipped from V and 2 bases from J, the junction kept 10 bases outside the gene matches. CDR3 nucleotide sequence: TGTGCCAGCAGCCTTAAAGCGGCTAGCGGGGTCACAGATACGCAGTATTTT. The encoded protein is CASSLKAASGVTDTQYF.

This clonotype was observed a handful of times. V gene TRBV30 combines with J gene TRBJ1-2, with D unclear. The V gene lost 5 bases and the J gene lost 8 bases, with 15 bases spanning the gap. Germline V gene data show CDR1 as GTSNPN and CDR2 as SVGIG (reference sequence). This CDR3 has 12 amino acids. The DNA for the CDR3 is TGTGCCTGGCGGCCCCCCACTGGGGGCTACACCTTC. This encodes CAWRPPTGGYTF. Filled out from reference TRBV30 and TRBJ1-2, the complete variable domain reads SQTIHQWPATLVQPVGSPLSLECTVEGTSNPNLYWYRQAAGRGLQLLFYSVGIGQISSEVPQNLSASRPQDRQFILSSKKLLLSDSGFYLCAWRPPTGGYTFGSGTRLTVV.

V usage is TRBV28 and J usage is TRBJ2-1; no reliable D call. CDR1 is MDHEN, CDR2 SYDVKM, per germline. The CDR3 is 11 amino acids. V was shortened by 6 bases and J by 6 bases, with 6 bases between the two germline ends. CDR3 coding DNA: TGTGCCAGCAGAGGCCTCAATGAGCAGTTCTTC. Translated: CASRGLNEQFF.

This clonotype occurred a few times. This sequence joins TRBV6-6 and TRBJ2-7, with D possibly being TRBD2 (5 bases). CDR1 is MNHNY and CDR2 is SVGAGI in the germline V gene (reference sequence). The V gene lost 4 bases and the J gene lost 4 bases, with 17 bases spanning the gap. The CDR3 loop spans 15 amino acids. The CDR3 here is CASSSPGTVGYEQYF. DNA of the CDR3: TGTGCCAGCAGTTCCCCGGGAACAGTGGGGTACGAGCAGTACTTC.